The 27 T cell receptor beta chains presented below share a single source sample, sequenced in a study of follicular helper T cells after annual influenza vaccination. As to time point: 2013-2014 season, 7 days after vaccination. The protocol was immunoSEQ multiplex PCR, while the TCRdb copy is restricted to in-frame clones and leaves out a portion. Here the sample spans approximately 10,000 clones, approximately 83% being singletons. This specimen consisted of CXCR5- memory CD4+ T cells sorted from blood, obtained 7 days after influenza vaccination. The receptors stem from an adult who received the influenza vaccine.

J is TRBJ2-3 and V is TRBV25-1; tentative D call: TRBD2 (5 bases). The CDR3 consists of 11 residues. Germline CDR1 and CDR2: MGHDK and SYGVNS. Trimming removed 5 bases from V and 7 bases from J, with 7 bases in between. The CDR3 region is CASSWRNTQYF. The CDR3 bases are TGTGCCAGCAGTTGGAGGAATACGCAGTATTTT.

The chain combines TRBV28 with TRBJ1-2, with 7 positions matching TRBD1. Per the germline V gene, CDR1 is MDHEN and CDR2 is SYDVKM. The V segment lost 6 bases and the J segment 5 bases; nucleotides outside the gene matches: 9. This CDR3 region has 14 residues. The chain's CDR3 is CASRGQPGEYGYTF. In DNA, the CDR3 is TGTGCCAGCAGGGGACAGCCGGGGGAGTATGGCTACACCTTC.

The V gene is TRBV6-1, the J gene TRBJ1-6; 7 bases agree with TRBD1. Germline V gives CDR1 MNHNS, CDR2 SASEGT. The CDR3 spans 14 residues. J lost 7 bases, V lost 3 bases, and 3 bases had no gene match. The CDR3 spells CASSDRQGNSPLHF. The CDR3 DNA follows: TGTGCCAGCAGTGACCGACAGGGCAATTCACCCCTCCACTTT.

This chain uses TRBV6-5 with TRBJ2-7; 10 nucleotides match TRBD1. The trim removed 0 bases at V and 4 bases at J, leaving 0 bases unmatched. Germline CDR1 reads MNHEY; CDR2 reads SVGAGI. The CDR3 length is 14 residues. In DNA form, the CDR3 reads TGTGCCAGCAGTTACTCGGGACAGGGGTACGAGCAGTACTTC. Translating it yields CASSYSGQGYEQYF.

CDR3 loop: CASSTDRGHQPQHF. The CDR3 DNA is TGTGCCAGCAGCACCGACAGGGGGCATCAGCCCCAGCATTTT. J is TRBJ1-5 and V is TRBV7-2; TRBD1 matches at 10 bases. Germline V lookup: CDR1 SGHTA, CDR2 FQGNSA. The CDR3 is 14 amino acids. V trimming: 5 bases; J trimming: 5 bases; junction bases outside the gene matches: 3. The full variable domain, completed using reference TRBV7-2 and TRBJ1-5, is GAGVSQSPSNKVTEKGKDVELRCDPISGHTALYWYRQSLGQGLEFLIYFQGNSAPDKSGLPSDRFSAERTGGSVSTLTIQRTQQEDSAVYLCASSTDRGHQPQHFGDGTRLSIL.

This chain links TRBV25-1 with TRBJ2-1; 7 bases map to TRBD2. Trimming cost V 0 bases and J 9 bases; bases outside gene matches: 8. The CDR3 is made up of 15 amino acids. Looked up from germline, CDR1 is MGHDK and CDR2 is SYGVNS. The CDR3 loop reads CASSEYTGGGIEQFF. The CDR3 region has the DNA TGTGCCAGCAGTGAATATACGGGGGGAGGAATTGAGCAGTTCTTC.

This chain joins TRBV11-3 and TRBJ2-1; TRBD2 agrees at 8 bases. J lost 9 bases, V lost 5 bases, and 12 bases had no gene match. CDR1 and CDR2 from the germline V gene are SGHNT and YENEEA. The CDR3 is made up of 15 amino acids. For the CDR3, the DNA is TGTGCCAGCAGCCCCGGGAGGGCCCCCCGAGTTGAGCAGTTCTTC. Its protein product is CASSPGRAPRVEQFF.

V gene TRBV10-3 combines with J gene TRBJ2-5; 8 bases are a match to TRBD2. The junction had 4 bases not matched to a gene; V was cut back by 8 bases and J by 2 bases. The V gene's germline CDR1 is ENHRY and CDR2 SYGVKD. CDR3 length equals 13 residues. The CDR3: CAISGRGQETQYF. In DNA form, the CDR3 reads TGTGCCATCTCCGGGAGGGGACAAGAGACCCAGTACTTC.

The chain uses TRBV7-2 and TRBJ2-3, with 8 bases matching TRBD2. Germline values: CDR1 SGHTA, CDR2 FQGNSA. With V trimmed by 1 base and J by 6 bases, 9 bases remained unmatched. The CDR3 runs to 16 residues. CDR3 in DNA: TGTGCCAGCAGCTTAGTAAGCGGGAGATTCGGGGATACGCAGTATTTT. Amino acid sequence: CASSLVSGRFGDTQYF.

The genes are TRBV21-1 and TRBJ1-4. TRBV21-1 is deemed a pseudogene. The length of the CDR3 is 19 residues. The CDR3 nucleotides are TGTGCCAGCAGCAATCACCGGGCGGGAGGGGATCCAACTAATGAAAAACTGTTTTTT. It yields the protein CASSNHRAGGDPTNEKLFF.

This chain joins TRBV4-3 and TRBJ2-1; D may correspond to TRBD1 or TRBD2 (5 bases each). Trimming shortened V by 3 bases and J by 8 bases, and 23 bases separated the two germline ends. Germline-derived CDR1 and CDR2 are LGHNA and YSLEER. The CDR3 extends over 17 amino acids. CDR3 in DNA: TGCGCCAGCAGCCATTTCCGGGACCCACCTTTGGGGGATGAGCAGTTCTTC. It specifies CASSHFRDPPLGDEQFF.

The V call is TRBV18, the J call TRBJ2-7; 9 positions agree with TRBD1. The J segment lost 4 bases and the V segment lost 6 bases, leaving 4 bases of the junction unmatched. Germline V gene sequence: CDR1 KGHSH, CDR2 LQKENI. CDR3 length: 13 amino acids. DNA for the CDR3: TGTGCCAGCTCCCCGACAGGGGGGTACGAGCAGTACTTC. Translated: CASSPTGGYEQYF. Looking up the rest from reference TRBV18 and TRBJ2-7 gives the full variable domain: NAGVMQNPRHLVRRRGQEARLRCSPMKGHSHVYWYRQLPEEGLKFMVYLQKENIIDESGMPKERFSAEFPKEGPSILRIQQVVRGDSAAYFCASSPTGGYEQYFGPGTRLTVT.

V is TRBV27 and J is TRBJ2-5, with unresolved D. The germline V gene encodes CDR1 MNHEY and CDR2 SMNVEV (reference sequence). V gave up 7 bases and J gave up 5 bases, with 17 bases separating them. This CDR3 contains 14 residues. CDR3 protein: CASKRSYSAETQYF. In DNA form, the CDR3 reads TGTGCCAGCAAAAGGAGCTACTCAGCTGAGACCCAGTACTTC.

A single count supports this clone. The gene calls are TRBV6-5 and TRBJ2-7, with D unclear. Per the germline V gene, CDR1 is MNHEY and CDR2 is SVGAGI. Trimming cost V 5 bases and J 0 bases, with 8 bases left between them. The CDR3 is made up of 13 amino acids. CDR3 region: CASSGSRSYEQYF. The CDR3 coding sequence is TGTGCCAGCAGTGGCTCCCGCTCCTACGAGCAGTACTTC.

This clone has only one observation. V is TRBV10-1 and J is TRBJ2-1; 8 nucleotides line up with TRBD2. The CDR3 consists of 12 residues. The germline V gene encodes CDR1 WNHNN and CDR2 SYGVQD (reference sequence). The V gene end was trimmed by 6 bases and the J gene end by 9 bases; junction bases not matched to a gene: 4. This CDR3 is CASSAGGGEQFF. The CDR3 DNA reads TGCGCCAGCAGCGCGGGGGGAGGTGAGCAGTTCTTC.

The chain carries TRBV6-1 and TRBJ1-6; 7 bases align to TRBD1. CDR1 MNHNS and CDR2 SASEGT come from the germline V gene. This CDR3 contains 14 residues. With V trimmed by 4 bases and J by 7 bases, 4 bases remained unmatched. Written as DNA, the CDR3 is TGTGCCAGCAGTGGACGACAGGGAAATTCACCCCTCCACTTT. This gives the protein CASSGRQGNSPLHF.

The gene calls are TRBV28 and TRBJ1-5; the D is unclear. CDR1 is MDHEN and CDR2 is SYDVKM in the germline V gene. V was trimmed by 6 bases and J by 3 bases, leaving 12 bases between them. There are 14 residues in the CDR3. The CDR3 DNA sequence: TGTGCCAGCAGCGACCACAAGGACAATCAGCCCCAGCATTTT. It is translated as CASSDHKDNQPQHF.

The J gene is TRBJ2-1, the V gene TRBV20-1; D unclear. This CDR3 is 10 amino acids long. V lost 6 bases, J lost 9 bases, and 9 bases lay in between. Per germline, CDR1 DFQATT and CDR2 SNEGSKA (reference sequence). The CDR3 reads CSARGFEQFF. As DNA, the CDR3 is TGCAGTGCACGAGGCTTTGAGCAGTTCTTC.

For the CDR3, the DNA is TGTGCCAGCAGCCAAGAACCCGCGGGCGGCACTGAAGCTTTCTTT. This encodes CASSQEPAGGTEAFF. This chain uses TRBV4-2 with TRBJ1-1; D gene unclear. The germline CDR1 and CDR2 sequences are LGHNA and YNFKEQ. The CDR3 consists of 15 residues. V was cut by 0 bases and J by 4 bases, with 12 bases left in between.

The chain recombines TRBV5-1 with TRBJ2-1; D may be TRBD1 or TRBD2 (6 bases each). V lost 2 bases and J 1 base, leaving 10 bases between the germline ends. This CDR3 spans 15 amino acids. Germline loops: CDR1 SGHRS, CDR2 YFSETQ. The CDR3 region is CASSLQGGSYNEQFF. In DNA form, the CDR3 reads TGCGCCAGCAGCTTACAGGGAGGATCCTACAATGAGCAGTTCTTC.

The chain has TRBV4-2 and TRBJ2-7; 7 bases align to TRBD2. The trim removed 3 bases at V and 4 bases at J, leaving 12 bases unmatched. There are 16 residues in the CDR3. Germline loops: CDR1 LGHNA, CDR2 YNFKEQ. The CDR3 DNA sequence: TGTGCCAGCAGCCAGCCCCTCGGGGAGGGGTTTTACGAGCAGTACTTC. This sequence encodes CASSQPLGEGFYEQYF.

The chain joins TRBV10-1 to TRBJ1-6; 11 bases agree with TRBD1. This CDR3 contains 20 residues. Unmatched junction bases numbered 21, after V lost 6 bases and J lost 8 bases. Germline loops: CDR1 WNHNN, CDR2 SYGVQD (reference sequence). As DNA, the CDR3 is TGCGCCAGCAGACTTCCGGGGACAGGGGGACCTACGGTTTGGGATTCACCCCTCCACTTT. Amino acids: CASRLPGTGGPTVWDSPLHF.

This clone was seen once. The chain uses TRBV6-1 and TRBJ1-4; D is unresolved. Trimming removed 6 bases from V and 0 bases from J, with 8 bases in between. Per the germline V gene, CDR1 is MNHNS and CDR2 is SASEGT. This CDR3 region has 14 residues. The CDR3 region has the DNA TGTGCCAGCAGAGACCCAACAACTAATGAAAAACTGTTTTTT. Its protein product is CASRDPTTNEKLFF.

V is TRBV6-6 and J is TRBJ1-5, with 7 bases that match TRBD1. The CDR3 covers 15 residues. From germline, CDR1 is MNHNY and CDR2 SVGAGI (reference sequence). V lost 0 bases, J lost 5 bases, and 4 bases stayed unmatched. CDR3 nucleotides: TGTGCCAGCAGTTACTCCCGGGACAGTCATCAGCCCCAGCATTTT. It codes for CASSYSRDSHQPQHF.

The genes are TRBV30 and TRBJ1-1, with D hard to call. The CDR3 has 12 amino acids. Between the trimmed V and J ends, which lost 5 bases and 3 bases, there was a span of 10 bases. From germline, CDR1 is GTSNPN and CDR2 SVGIG (reference sequence). CDR3: CAWVPVHTEAFF. For the CDR3, the DNA is TGTGCCTGGGTCCCTGTCCACACTGAAGCTTTCTTT.

The CDR3 bases are TGTGCCAGCAGGTTCGACAGGGGAGACTACAATGAGCAGTTCTTC. Its translation: CASRFDRGDYNEQFF. The gene calls are TRBV6-6 and TRBJ2-1; 8 positions agree with TRBD1. The CDR3 is 15 residues long. CDR1 MNHNY and CDR2 SVGAGI come from the germline V gene (reference sequence). V shed 6 bases, J shed 3 bases, and the junction held 7 bases outside the gene matches.

The V and J genes are TRBV29-1 and TRBJ2-1; D perhaps matches TRBD2 (6 bases). CDR3 length: 16 amino acids. Trimming left V 2 bases short and J 4 bases short, with 18 bases between. Germline assignment: CDR1 SQVTM and CDR2 ANQGSEA. CDR3 in amino acids: CSVERLRSGGYNEQFF. Here the CDR3 DNA reads TGCAGCGTTGAACGGCTGCGGTCTGGGGGGTACAATGAGCAGTTCTTC.